The entry below gives a single T cell receptor beta chain sequence along with its context. Using immunoSEQ multiplex PCR, the repertoire was profiled, and TCRdb retains in-frame clones only, with some absent. The sample comprises 45,000 to 55,000 clones, 80% to 90% of which are singletons, and 1% to 1.5% rests with the top ten. The data belong to a study of T cell changes during pregnancy in multiple sclerosis. CDR1 MNHNS and CDR2 SASEGT come from the germline V gene. The CDR3 is made up of 14 amino acids. V shed 6 bases and J 3 bases; nucleotides not matched to a gene: 0. The TCR comes from a female donor with multiple sclerosis, enrolled in a pregnancy study. J is TRBJ2-2 and V is TRBV6-1; 11 nucleotides line up with TRBD2. Sequencing used CD4+ T cells from peripheral blood mononuclear cells, obtained in the second trimester of pregnancy. CDR3 sequence (DNA): TGTGCCAGCAGGGGACTAGCGGACACCGGGGAGCTGTTTTTT. It codes for CASRGLADTGELFF.